This is a list of T cell receptor beta chains from one sample in a study of T cell responses to AZD1222 COVID-19 vaccine. TCRdb keeps only in-frame clones here, not all; method: immunoSEQ multiplex PCR. In the table there are under 95,000 clones, approximately 83% of which are singletons. Here the sequenced sample was peripheral blood, taken on day 0 of AZD1222 vaccination. The receptor set was obtained from an adult in good health. Each CDR3 is given with its conserved first and last residue. Fields, in order: V gene, clone size, D gene, J gene, CDR3 protein, CDR3 DNA. The D gene is left open where the match is weak. Only some rows state a clone size, as once, few, many or a class for expanded clones.

v_gene: TRBV5-1
abundance: NA
d_gene: TRBD2
j_gene: TRBJ2-5
CDR3aa: CASSLDRTGTSGTPRTGTQYF
CDR3nt: TGCGCCAGCAGCTTGGACCGCACCGGGACTAGCGGGACCCCGAGAACGGGGACCCAGTACTTC

v_gene: TRBV20-1
abundance: NA
d_gene: NA
j_gene: TRBJ2-7
CDR3aa: CSASRDPDPRNEQYF
CDR3nt: TGCAGTGCCAGTAGGGACCCCGATCCCAGGAACGAGCAGTACTTC

v_gene: TRBV19
abundance: NA
d_gene: NA
j_gene: TRBJ2-1
CDR3aa: CASSIMKGGNEQFF
CDR3nt: TGTGCCAGTAGTATTATGAAGGGAGGCAATGAGCAGTTCTTC

v_gene: TRBV11-3
abundance: NA
d_gene: TRBD1
j_gene: TRBJ2-1
CDR3aa: CASTTQGARASYNEQFF
CDR3nt: TGTGCCAGCACCACCCAGGGGGCCAGGGCCTCCTACAATGAGCAGTTCTTC

v_gene: TRBV24-1
abundance: once
d_gene: NA
j_gene: TRBJ2-7
CDR3aa: CATSGTSSYEQYF
CDR3nt: TGTGCCACCAGCGGGACTTCATCCTACGAGCAGTACTTC

v_gene: TRBV24-1
abundance: NA
d_gene: TRBD1
j_gene: TRBJ2-2
CDR3aa: CASTGETGELFF
CDR3nt: TGTGCCTCGACAGGGGAAACCGGGGAGCTGTTTTTT

v_gene: TRBV19
abundance: few
d_gene: NA
j_gene: TRBJ1-1
CDR3aa: CASSIPGLGTEAFF
CDR3nt: TGTGCCAGTAGTATCCCAGGGCTGGGCACTGAAGCTTTCTTT

v_gene: TRBV5-1
abundance: NA
d_gene: TRBD1
j_gene: TRBJ1-6
CDR3aa: CASSLTGNNSPLHF
CDR3nt: TGCGCCAGCAGCCTGACAGGGAATAATTCACCCCTCCACTTT

v_gene: TRBV14
abundance: NA
d_gene: NA
j_gene: TRBJ2-3
CDR3aa: CASRGTRSSTDTQYF
CDR3nt: TGTGCCAGCAGGGGGACTCGATCTAGCACAGATACGCAGTATTTT

v_gene: TRBV7-3
abundance: NA
d_gene: NA
j_gene: TRBJ1-1
CDR3aa: CASSLPGQIFNTEAFF
CDR3nt: TGTGCCAGCAGCCTACCCGGACAGATATTCAACACTGAAGCTTTCTTT

v_gene: TRBV11-2
abundance: NA
d_gene: TRBD1
j_gene: TRBJ1-3
CDR3aa: CASSPSTGAGNTIYF
CDR3nt: TGTGCCAGCAGCCCATCGACAGGGGCTGGAAACACCATATATTTT

v_gene: TRBV20-1
abundance: NA
d_gene: NA
j_gene: TRBJ2-7
CDR3aa: CSAATVYEQYF
CDR3nt: TGCAGTGCTGCAACGGTCTACGAGCAGTACTTC

v_gene: TRBV7-9
abundance: NA
d_gene: NA
j_gene: TRBJ2-7
CDR3aa: CASSRSGDSSYEQYF
CDR3nt: TGTGCCAGCAGCCGGTCGGGGGACTCCTCCTACGAGCAGTACTTC